Each of the 20 T cell receptor beta chains below was sequenced from the same sample in a study of cytomegalovirus exposure and HLA in healthy donors. Vbeta (60) and Jbeta (13) primers were used in the PCR. TCRdb's table, derived via immunoSEQ multiplex PCR, lists solely in-frame clones and lacks some. The sample records over 100,000 clones, 55% to 65% being singletons. The sequenced sample was PBMCs. The receptors shown here come from a woman aged 25-40 years in good health and CMV-seronegative.

V usage is TRBV18 and J usage is TRBJ1-1, with D possibly being TRBD1 (6 bases). Germline V lookup: CDR1 KGHSH, CDR2 LQKENI. The V gene lost 2 bases and the J gene lost 5 bases, with 12 bases spanning the gap. This CDR3 region has 14 residues. CDR3 coding DNA: TGTGCCAGCTCACCAGTGTCAGGGGATACTGAAGCTTTCTTT. Residues: CASSPVSGDTEAFF. The full variable domain, with the rest looked up from reference TRBV18 and TRBJ1-1, is NAGVMQNPRHLVRRRGQEARLRCSPMKGHSHVYWYRQLPEEGLKFMVYLQKENIIDESGMPKERFSAEFPKEGPSILRIQQVVRGDSAAYFCASSPVSGDTEAFFGQGTRLTVV.

There are a few counts of this clone. This rearrangement joins TRBV9 to TRBJ1-1; D gene unclear. The CDR3 has 13 residues. Looked up from germline, CDR1 is SGDLS and CDR2 is YYNGEE. Trimming shortened V by 0 bases and J by 8 bases, and 11 bases separated the two germline ends. The CDR3 loop reads CASSVDMREEAFF. The CDR3, as DNA: TGTGCCAGCAGCGTAGATATGAGGGAGGAAGCTTTCTTT.

This chain connects TRBV19 to TRBJ1-5, with 10 nucleotides matching TRBD1. The J segment lost 6 bases and the V segment lost 4 bases, leaving 6 bases of the junction unmatched. There are 15 residues in the CDR3. Per the germline V gene, CDR1 is LNHDA and CDR2 is SQIVND (reference sequence). The CDR3 here is CASSRGTGAGQPQHF. DNA for the CDR3: TGTGCCAGTAGTAGAGGGACAGGGGCAGGTCAGCCCCAGCATTTT. Together with reference TRBV19 and TRBJ1-5, the CDR3 gives the full variable domain: DGGITQSPKYLFRKEGQNVTLSCEQNLNHDAMYWYRQDPGQGLRLIYYSQIVNDFQKGDIAEGYSVSREKKESFPLTVTSAQKNPTAFYLCASSRGTGAGQPQHFGDGTRLSIL.

This chain uses TRBV5-1 with TRBJ2-1, with D perhaps TRBD1 (5 bases). The V gene's germline CDR1 is SGHRS and CDR2 YFSETQ. This CDR3 is 16 amino acids long. V shed 4 bases and J shed 0 bases, with 14 bases lying between them. In DNA form, the CDR3 reads TGCGCCAGCAGCCGACAGACACGGAGCTCCTACAATGAGCAGTTCTTC. Translation: CASSRQTRSSYNEQFF.

This clone was found a few times. The chain joins TRBV6-5 to TRBJ1-2; D call uncertain. Germline V gene sequence: CDR1 MNHEY, CDR2 SVGAGI. Between the trimmed V and J ends, which lost 5 bases and 4 bases, there was a span of 17 bases. The CDR3 is 15 residues long. CDR3 nucleotides: TGTGCCAGCAGTGCTGAGGGCCCCTTTGGCTATGGCTACACCTTC. It encodes CASSAEGPFGYGYTF.

This clone came up once. The chain links TRBV9 to TRBJ1-5, with TRBD1 identical over 10 bases. J gave up 6 bases and V 3 bases, and 3 bases lay outside the gene matches. The CDR3 contains 14 residues. Per the germline V gene, CDR1 is SGDLS and CDR2 is YYNGEE. The CDR3 coding sequence is TGTGCCAGCAGCGCCGGACAGGGGGGTCAGCCCCAGCATTTT. Its translation: CASSAGQGGQPQHF.

This chain connects TRBV18 to TRBJ2-1, with 9 bases fitting TRBD2. V lost 6 bases to trimming and J lost 6 bases; unmatched junction nucleotides: 12. This CDR3 contains 16 residues. CDR1 and CDR2 from the germline V gene are KGHSH and LQKENI. CDR3 region: CASSRRVAGEGNEQFF. Here the CDR3 DNA reads TGTGCCAGCTCTCGACGGGTAGCGGGAGAAGGCAATGAGCAGTTCTTC.

The chain has TRBV30 and TRBJ1-1; D is possibly TRBD1 (5 bases). CDR1 is GTSNPN and CDR2 is SVGIG in the germline V gene (reference sequence). Deletions cut 4 bases from V and 7 bases from J, with 16 bases between. The CDR3 has 13 amino acids. CDR3 residues: CAWNVRRGSEAFF. The CDR3 coding sequence is TGTGCCTGGAATGTCCGGCGGGGCAGTGAAGCTTTCTTT.

This chain links TRBV9 with TRBJ1-1; 11 bases match TRBD1. Germline CDR1 and CDR2: SGDLS and YYNGEE. The CDR3 runs 16 residues. The junction had 12 bases not matched to a gene; V was cut back by 0 bases and J by 11 bases. This CDR3 is CASSVEVGDRGVMAFF. CDR3 in DNA: TGTGCCAGCAGCGTAGAGGTAGGGGACAGGGGGGTGATGGCTTTCTTT.

This clone has more than one count but fewer than ten. The V call is TRBV11-2, the J call TRBJ2-5, with TRBD2 matching 7 bases. The J call is uncertain, as TRBJ2-7 better fits the DNA end. Per germline, CDR1 SGHAT and CDR2 FQNNGV. The CDR3 sequence is 16 residues long. CDR3 nucleotide sequence: TGTGCCAGCAGCTTAGTTGGGACTATTGGCTCCTACGAGCAGTACTTC. This sequence encodes CASSLVGTIGSYEQYF.

Note on this clone: A read error may produce the germline difference seen at one junction end. This chain uses TRBV7-7 with TRBJ2-7; D might be TRBD2 (6 bases). The length of the CDR3 is 13 residues. CDR1 is SSHAT, CDR2 FNYEAQ, per germline (reference sequence). This chain's CDR3 is CASSPGRNFEQYF. Written as DNA, the CDR3 is TGTGCTAGCAGTCCCGGGAGAAACTTCGAGCAGTACTTC.

This clone was observed a single time. V gene TRBV7-8 combines with J gene TRBJ2-7; 7 bases match TRBD2. This CDR3 has 18 residues. CDR1 is SGHVS and CDR2 is FQNEAQ in the germline V gene. With V trimmed by 3 bases and J by 2 bases, 16 bases remained unmatched. The chain's CDR3 is CASSFSTSSTTFTYEQYF. In nucleotides, the CDR3 is TGTGCCAGCAGCTTCTCGACTAGCAGCACAACATTTACCTACGAGCAGTACTTC. The variable domain in full, completed from reference TRBV7-8 and TRBJ2-7, reads GAGVSQSPRYKVAKRGQDVALRCDPISGHVSLFWYQQALGQGPEFLTYFQNEAQLDKSGLPSDRFFAERPEGSVSTLKIQRTQQEDSAVYLCASSFSTSSTTFTYEQYFGPGTRLTVT.

This clone was detected only a few times. The rearrangement links TRBV28 to TRBJ1-5; D possibly corresponds to TRBD1 (5 bases). Per the germline V gene, CDR1 is MDHEN and CDR2 is SYDVKM. The CDR3 runs to 15 residues. V was pared by 7 bases and J by 0 bases, with 13 bases between. The CDR3 DNA follows: TGTGCCAGCACCCCGGGAGGGGATAGCAATCAGCCCCAGCATTTT. Amino acid sequence: CASTPGGDSNQPQHF.

V gene TRBV4-1 combines with J gene TRBJ2-4; 10 nucleotides line up with TRBD1. The CDR3 loop spans 15 amino acids. V was clipped by 2 bases and J by 4 bases; unmatched bases: 2. Germline-derived CDR1 and CDR2 are MGHRA and YSYEKL. The CDR3 sequence is CASSQRQGAKNIQYF. In DNA form, the CDR3 reads TGCGCCAGCAGCCAACGACAGGGGGCGAAAAACATTCAGTACTTC.

This chain links TRBV2 with TRBJ1-4; a weak D match, TRBD1 (5 bases). The CDR3 consists of 14 residues. V was shortened by 5 bases and J by 3 bases, with 10 bases between the two germline ends. Germline V gene lookup returns CDR1 SNHLY and CDR2 FYNNEI. DNA for the CDR3: TGTGCCAGCAGTAGGGGTCCGGCTAATGAAAAACTGTTTTTT. It translates to CASSRGPANEKLFF. Complete variable domain (other parts from reference TRBV2 and TRBJ1-4): EPEVTQTPSHQVTQMGQEVILRCVPISNHLYFYWYRQILGQKVEFLVSFYNNEISEKSEIFDDQFSVERPDGSNFTLKIRSTKLEDSAMYFCASSRGPANEKLFFGSGTQLSVL.

This sequence joins TRBV18 and TRBJ2-7; tentatively, D is TRBD2 (6 bases). The V end lost 2 bases, the J end lost 6 bases, and 11 bases lay between the germline ends. The CDR3 sequence is 13 residues long. From germline, CDR1 is KGHSH and CDR2 LQKENI. The CDR3 region has the DNA TGTGCCAGCTCACCAACACTAGCCACCGAGCAGTACTTC. Its translation: CASSPTLATEQYF.

V is TRBV18 and J is TRBJ2-1; D might be TRBD1 (6 bases). V lost 5 bases to trimming and J lost 0 bases, with 14 bases between them. The CDR3 covers 16 residues. Germline assignment: CDR1 KGHSH and CDR2 LQKENI. CDR3 sequence: CASSSSTGHSYNEQFF. The CDR3 DNA sequence: TGTGCCAGCTCATCCTCGACAGGACACTCCTACAATGAGCAGTTCTTC.

This sequence joins TRBV6-5 and TRBJ2-7; unclear D gene. Trimming took off 6 bases at V and 4 bases at J, with 19 bases between the two ends. This CDR3 has 15 residues. The germline CDR1 and CDR2 sequences are MNHEY and SVGAGI. This CDR3 is CASSRSFESPYEQYF. The CDR3 DNA reads as TGTGCCAGCAGCCGTAGCTTTGAATCGCCATACGAGCAGTACTTC.

The chain is built from TRBV7-2 and TRBJ2-3; the match to TRBD2 covers 9 bases. CDR3 size: 14 residues. Germline V CDR1 and CDR2: SGHTA, FQGNSA. With V trimmed by 5 bases and J by 6 bases, 6 bases remained unmatched. Here the CDR3 DNA reads TGTGCCAGCAGCCTATTAGCGGGAGCGGATACGCAGTATTTT. This translates into CASSLLAGADTQYF.

CDR3: CASRFTGELFF. CDR3 coding DNA: TGTGCCAGCCGGTTTACCGGGGAGCTGTTTTTT. V and J are TRBV27 and TRBJ2-2; D call uncertain. This CDR3 is built from 11 residues. The germline gives CDR1 MNHEY, CDR2 SMNVEV (reference sequence). Trimming removed 8 bases at V and 5 bases at J, with 6 bases between.